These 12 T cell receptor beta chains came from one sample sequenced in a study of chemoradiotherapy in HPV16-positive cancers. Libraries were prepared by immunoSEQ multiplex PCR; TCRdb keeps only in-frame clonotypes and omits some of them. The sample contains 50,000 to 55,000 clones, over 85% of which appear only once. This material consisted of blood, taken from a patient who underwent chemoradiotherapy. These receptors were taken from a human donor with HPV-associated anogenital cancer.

The CDR3, as DNA: TGTGCCAGCAGCCAAGGGGACCTTGGAGGCTACACCTTC. The encoded protein is CASSQGDLGGYTF. The chain is built from TRBV4-2 and TRBJ1-2; possible D gene TRBD1, 5 bases. The germline V and J ends were trimmed by 1 base and 8 bases, with 11 bases remaining between them. The CDR3 spans 13 residues. Germline CDR1 reads LGHNA; CDR2 reads YNFKEQ.

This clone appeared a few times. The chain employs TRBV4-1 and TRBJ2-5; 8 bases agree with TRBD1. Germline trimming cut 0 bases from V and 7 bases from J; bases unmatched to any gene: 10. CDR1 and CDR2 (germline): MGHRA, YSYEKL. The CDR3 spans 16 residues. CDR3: CASSQEDGTGTGTQYF. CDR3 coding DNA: TGCGCCAGCAGCCAAGAAGACGGGACGGGGACAGGGACCCAGTACTTC.

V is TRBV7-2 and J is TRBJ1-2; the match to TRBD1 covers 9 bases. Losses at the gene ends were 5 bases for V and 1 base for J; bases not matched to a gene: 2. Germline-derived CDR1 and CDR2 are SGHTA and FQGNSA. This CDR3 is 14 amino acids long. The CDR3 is CASSTGQGNYGYTF. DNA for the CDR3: TGTGCCAGCAGCACGGGACAGGGTAACTATGGCTACACCTTC.

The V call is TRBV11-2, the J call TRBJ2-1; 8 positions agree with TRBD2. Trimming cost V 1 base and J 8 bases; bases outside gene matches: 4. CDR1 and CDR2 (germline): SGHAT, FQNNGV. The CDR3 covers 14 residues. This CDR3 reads CASSLAGGPYEQFF. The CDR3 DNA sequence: TGTGCCAGCAGCTTAGCGGGAGGGCCCTATGAGCAGTTCTTC.

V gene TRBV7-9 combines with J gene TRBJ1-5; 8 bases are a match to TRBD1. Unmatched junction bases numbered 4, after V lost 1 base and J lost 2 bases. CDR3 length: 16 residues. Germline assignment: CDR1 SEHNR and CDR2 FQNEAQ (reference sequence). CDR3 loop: CASSLGTGSGNQPQHF. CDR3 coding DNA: TGTGCCAGCAGCTTAGGGACAGGGTCGGGCAATCAGCCCCAGCATTTT.

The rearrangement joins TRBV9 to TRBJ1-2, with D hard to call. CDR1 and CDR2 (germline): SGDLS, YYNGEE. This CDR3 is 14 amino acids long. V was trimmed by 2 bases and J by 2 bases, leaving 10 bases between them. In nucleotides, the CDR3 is TGTGCCAGCAGCGTGGGAAAATTAAACTATGGCTACACCTTC. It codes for CASSVGKLNYGYTF.

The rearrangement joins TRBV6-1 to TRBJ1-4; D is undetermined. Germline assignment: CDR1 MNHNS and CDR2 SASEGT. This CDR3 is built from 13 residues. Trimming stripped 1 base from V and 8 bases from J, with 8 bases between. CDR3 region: CASSEGAGEKLFF. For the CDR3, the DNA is TGTGCCAGCAGTGAAGGGGCTGGGGAAAAACTGTTTTTT.

CDR3 in DNA: TGTGCCAGCAGCTTGAACCCGGGACAGAGCTCTGGGGCCAACGTCCTGACTTTC. Its protein product is CASSLNPGQSSGANVLTF. The V and J genes are TRBV7-2 and TRBJ2-6; TRBD1 matches 7 bases. With V trimmed by 3 bases and J by 0 bases, 8 bases remained unmatched. In germline, CDR1 is SGHTA, CDR2 FQGNSA. The CDR3 is 18 residues long.

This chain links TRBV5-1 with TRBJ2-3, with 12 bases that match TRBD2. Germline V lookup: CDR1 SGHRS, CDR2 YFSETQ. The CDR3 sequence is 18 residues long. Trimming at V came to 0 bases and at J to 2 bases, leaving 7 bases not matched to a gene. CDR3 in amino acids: CASSLELAGGPFTDTQYF. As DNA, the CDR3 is TGCGCCAGCAGCTTGGAACTAGCGGGGGGACCGTTCACAGATACGCAGTATTTT.

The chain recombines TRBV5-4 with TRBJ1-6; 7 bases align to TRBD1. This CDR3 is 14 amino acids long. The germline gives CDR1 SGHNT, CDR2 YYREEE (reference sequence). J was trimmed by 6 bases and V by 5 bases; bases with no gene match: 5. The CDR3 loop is CASRQGPLNSPLHF. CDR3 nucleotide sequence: TGTGCCAGCAGACAGGGGCCCCTTAATTCACCCCTCCACTTT.

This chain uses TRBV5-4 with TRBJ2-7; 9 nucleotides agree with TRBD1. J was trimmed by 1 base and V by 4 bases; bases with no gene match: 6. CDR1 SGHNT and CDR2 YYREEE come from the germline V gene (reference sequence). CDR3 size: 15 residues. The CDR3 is CASSMGQGPSYEQYF. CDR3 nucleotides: TGTGCCAGCAGCATGGGACAGGGCCCTTCCTACGAGCAGTACTTC. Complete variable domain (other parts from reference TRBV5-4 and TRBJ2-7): ETGVTQSPTHLIKTRGQQVTLRCSSQSGHNTVSWYQQALGQGPQFIFQYYREEENGRGNFPPRFSGLQFPNYSSELNVNALELDDSALYLCASSMGQGPSYEQYFGPGTRLTVT.

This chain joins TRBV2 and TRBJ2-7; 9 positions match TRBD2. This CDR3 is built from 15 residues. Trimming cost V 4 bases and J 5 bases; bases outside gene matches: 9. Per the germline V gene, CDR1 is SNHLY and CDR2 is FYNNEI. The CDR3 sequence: CASSVAGLAGDEQYF. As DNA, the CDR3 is TGTGCCAGCAGTGTAGCGGGACTAGCAGGCGACGAGCAGTACTTC.